This record concerns one T cell receptor (beta chain) sequence. Its specificity is not known. These data come from a study of cytomegalovirus exposure and HLA in healthy donors. Study-wide context: As an earlier analysis found, around 190 million T cells yielded 90 million to 140 million unique TCR beta sequences. Broader study findings: There were 150 to 200 TCR beta chains listed as cytomegalovirus-associated.

CDR3 length: 14 amino acids. Germline CDR1 SEHNR, CDR2 FQNEAQ (reference sequence). Trimming left V 3 bases short and J 1 base short, with 9 bases between. Both 60 Vbeta primers and 13 Jbeta primers went into the PCR. Repertoires were generated with immunoSEQ multiplex PCR, while TCRdb's copy carries only in-frame clones and drops some. This sample carries about 60,000 clones, with less than 2.5% going to the ten biggest clones. The genes are TRBV7-9 and TRBJ1-1; D not resolved. This TCR was recovered from a woman between 18 and 29 years old in good health and CMV-seronegative. Input material: PBMCs. DNA for the CDR3: TGTGCCAGCAGCTTCCACACGGGGAACACTGAAGCTTTCTTT. Protein sequence: CASSFHTGNTEAFF. Together with reference TRBV7-9 and TRBJ1-1, the CDR3 gives the full variable domain: DTGVSQNPRHKITKRGQNVTFRCDPISEHNRLYWYRQTLGQGPEFLTYFQNEAQLEKSRLLSDRFSAERPKGSFSTLEIQRTEQGDSAMYLCASSFHTGNTEAFFGQGTRLTVV.